This paragraph covers one TCR beta chain sequence. Its antigen is undetermined. The sample is drawn from a study of blood T cells in healthy people across ages. Study findings and constraints: As age increased, TCR beta diversity per million T cells fell in a roughly linear fashion.

Together with a sample-barcoded 5' primer, a J-beta primer mix was included in a second PCR lasting roughly 7 to 11 cycles. The yield of each sample was at least 2.5 million CDR3-containing paired-end reads. TCRdb analysed the 5' RACE reads with MiXCR anew, one entry per CDR3 protein. This table holds about 1,500,000 distinct CDR3 sequences, 28% found once. Per sample, no less than 5.5 micrograms of total RNA were extracted. The receptor's source is a woman younger than 45 in good health. Sequencing input: blood.

DNA of the CDR3: TGTGCCAGTAGCAGATCCACGCCGGGCACCTACGAGCAGTACTTC. Translating gives CASSRSTPGTYEQYF. V gene TRBV19 combines with J gene TRBJ2-7, with D unclear. The germline V and J ends were trimmed by 6 bases and 2 bases, with 17 bases remaining between them. Germline V lookup: CDR1 LNHDA, CDR2 SQIVND (reference sequence). The CDR3 length is 15 residues.